A single sample gave rise to the 8 T cell receptor beta chains below, sequenced in a study of T cell responses to AZD1222 COVID-19 vaccine. Libraries were prepared by immunoSEQ multiplex PCR; TCRdb keeps only in-frame clonotypes and omits some of them. The data hold 66,000 or so clones, with about 90% observed a single time. Material: peripheral blood, obtained on day 0 of AZD1222 vaccination. The receptor source for this set is an adult in good health.

The chain is built from TRBV27 and TRBJ1-4, with 7 bases aligning to TRBD1. CDR3 size: 14 residues. The V and J ends lost 3 bases and 8 bases, in that order; junction bases with no gene match: 6. Germline V gene data show CDR1 as MNHEY and CDR2 as SMNVEV (reference sequence). The CDR3 sequence is CASSFTGEWEKLFF. The CDR3, as DNA: TGTGCCAGCAGTTTTACAGGGGAGTGGGAAAAACTGTTTTTT.

The chain employs TRBV5-6 and TRBJ1-3; D uncertain. Germline loops: CDR1 SGHDT, CDR2 YYEEEE. Trimming left V 1 base short and J 2 bases short, with 1 base between. The CDR3 has 12 residues. CDR3 sequence (DNA): TGTGCCAGCAGCTTGACTGGAAACACCATATATTTT. Its translation is CASSLTGNTIYF.

This rearrangement joins TRBV28 to TRBJ2-1, with TRBD2 matching over 9 bases. Germline V gene lookup returns CDR1 MDHEN and CDR2 SYDVKM. The junction had 6 bases not matched to a gene; V was cut back by 5 bases and J by 4 bases. This CDR3 has 15 residues. The CDR3 spells CASSPTREGYNEQFF. The CDR3 coding sequence is TGTGCCAGCAGTCCTACGCGGGAGGGGTACAATGAGCAGTTCTTC.

J is TRBJ1-1 and V is TRBV15; D remains unclear. This CDR3 contains 15 residues. The germline V gene has CDR1 LNHNV and CDR2 YYDKDF (reference sequence). V shed 0 bases and J shed 1 base, with 9 bases lying between them. CDR3 nucleotides: TGTGCCACCAGCAGAGAAAAGGGCCCGAACACTGAAGCTTTCTTT. Amino acids: CATSREKGPNTEAFF.

The genes are TRBV27 and TRBJ1-5; D call uncertain. The CDR3 spans 13 residues. Germline V gene data show CDR1 as MNHEY and CDR2 as SMNVEV (reference sequence). V was trimmed by 0 bases and J by 7 bases, leaving 7 bases between them. The CDR3 DNA reads TGTGCCAGCAGTTTATCCGTGGGACAGCCCCAGCATTTT. It translates to CASSLSVGQPQHF.

CDR3 sequence (DNA): TGTGCCAGCAGGACCCCGCGAGGGACTGAAGCTTTCTTT. Translating it yields CASRTPRGTEAFF. The rearrangement uses TRBV25-1 and TRBJ1-1; D uncertain. The V end was cut by 6 bases, the J end by 5 bases, with 13 bases between. The CDR3 extends over 13 amino acids. CDR1 and CDR2 (germline): MGHDK, SYGVNS. Filled out from reference TRBV25-1 and TRBJ1-1, the complete variable domain reads EADIYQTPRYLVIGTGKKITLECSQTMGHDKMYWYQQDPGMELHLIHYSYGVNSTEKGDLSSESTVSRIRTEHFPLTLESARPSHTSQYLCASRTPRGTEAFFGQGTRLTVV.

The table lists this clone with a few counts. This sequence joins TRBV7-6 and TRBJ1-4, with 7 bases identical to TRBD1. V shed 7 bases and J 10 bases; nucleotides not matched to a gene: 12. The CDR3 totals 14 residues. In germline, CDR1 is SGHVS, CDR2 FNYEAQ. The CDR3 DNA is TGTGCCAGCACCGAGACAGGGACCAAAGGAAAACTGTTTTTT. This translates into CASTETGTKGKLFF.

The genes are TRBV2 and TRBJ2-3, with 8 bases fitting TRBD2. Germline CDR1 and CDR2: SNHLY and FYNNEI. V shed 6 bases and J 5 bases; nucleotides not matched to a gene: 7. The CDR3 spans 14 residues. The CDR3 coding sequence is TGTGCCAGCAGCATAACGGGGGGGCAAGATACGCAGTATTTT. Protein: CASSITGGQDTQYF.